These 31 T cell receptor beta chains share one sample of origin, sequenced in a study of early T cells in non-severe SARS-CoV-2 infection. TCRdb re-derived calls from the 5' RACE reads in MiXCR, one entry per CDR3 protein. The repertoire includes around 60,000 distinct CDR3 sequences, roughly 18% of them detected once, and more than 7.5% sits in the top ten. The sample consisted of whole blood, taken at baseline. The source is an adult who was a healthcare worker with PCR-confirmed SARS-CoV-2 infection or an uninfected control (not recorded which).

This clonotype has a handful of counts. The CDR3 DNA reads as TGCGCCAGCAGCCAAGAAAGTGAGGGCAGAAGAGCTTTCTTT. Translated, it gives CASSQESEGRRAFF. The chain joins TRBV4-3 to TRBJ1-1, with D unclear. Germline CDR1 and CDR2: LGHNA and YSLEER. V lost 0 bases to trimming and J lost 10 bases, with 15 bases between them. This CDR3 is built from 14 residues.

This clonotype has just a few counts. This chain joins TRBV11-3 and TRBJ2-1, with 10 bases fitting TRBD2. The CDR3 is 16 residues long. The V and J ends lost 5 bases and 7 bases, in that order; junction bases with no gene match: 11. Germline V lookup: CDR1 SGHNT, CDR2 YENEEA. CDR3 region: CASSPRSAGGRNEQFF. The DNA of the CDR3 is TGTGCCAGCAGCCCCCGTTCAGCGGGGGGGAGGAATGAGCAGTTCTTC.

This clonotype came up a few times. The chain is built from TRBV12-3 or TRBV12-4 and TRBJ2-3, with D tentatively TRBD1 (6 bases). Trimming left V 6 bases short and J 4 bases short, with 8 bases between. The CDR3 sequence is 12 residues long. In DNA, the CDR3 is TGTGCCAGCAGGGCAGGGGCAGATACGCAGTATTTT. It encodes CASRAGADTQYF.

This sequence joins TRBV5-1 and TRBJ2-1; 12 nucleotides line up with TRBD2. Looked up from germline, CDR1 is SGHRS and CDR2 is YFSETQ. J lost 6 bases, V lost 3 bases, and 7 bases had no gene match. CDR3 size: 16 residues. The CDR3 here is CASSSARTSGINEQFF. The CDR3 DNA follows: TGCGCCAGCAGCTCAGCACGGACTAGCGGGATCAATGAGCAGTTCTTC.

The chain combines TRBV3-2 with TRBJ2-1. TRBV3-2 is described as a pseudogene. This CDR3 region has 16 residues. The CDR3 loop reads CASSLLGRSSYNEQFF. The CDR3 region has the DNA TGTGCCAGCAGCCTCCTTGGTAGGAGCTCCTACAATGAGCAGTTCTTC.

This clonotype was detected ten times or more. CDR3 in DNA: TGTGCCAGCAGCTTAGCGCTAACAGAGACCCAGTACTTC. Translation: CASSLALTETQYF. The J gene is TRBJ2-5, the V gene TRBV7-9; D ambiguous. The CDR3 has 13 amino acids. Germline lookup yields CDR1 SEHNR and CDR2 FQNEAQ (reference sequence). The ends were cut back, 0 bases at V and 4 bases at J, with 6 bases in the middle.

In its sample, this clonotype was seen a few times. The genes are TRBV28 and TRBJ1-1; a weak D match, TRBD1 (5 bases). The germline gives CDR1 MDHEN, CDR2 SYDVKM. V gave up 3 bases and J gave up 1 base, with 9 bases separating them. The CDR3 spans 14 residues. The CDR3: CASSLGVKNTEAFF. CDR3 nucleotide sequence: TGTGCCAGCAGTTTGGGGGTGAAGAACACTGAAGCTTTCTTT.

The CDR3 sequence is CASSRQGLAEKLFF. CDR3 sequence (DNA): TGTGCCAGCTCCCGGCAGGGCTTGGCCGAAAAACTGTTTTTT. The V gene is TRBV18, the J gene TRBJ1-4, with D maybe TRBD1 (5 bases). The CDR3 has 14 amino acids. V was clipped by 6 bases and J by 8 bases, with 16 bases between them. Germline values: CDR1 KGHSH, CDR2 LQKENI.

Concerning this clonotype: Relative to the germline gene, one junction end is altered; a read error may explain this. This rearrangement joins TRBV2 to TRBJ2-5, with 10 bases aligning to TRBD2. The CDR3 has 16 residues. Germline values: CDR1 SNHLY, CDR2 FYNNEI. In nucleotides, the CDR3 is TGCGCCAGCAGTGAACCCACTCTAGCGGGAGCGGAGACCCAGTACTTC. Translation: CASSEPTLAGAETQYF. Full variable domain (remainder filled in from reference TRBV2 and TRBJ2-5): EPEVTQTPSHQVTQMGQEVILRCVPISNHLYFYWYRQILGQKVEFLVSFYNNEISEKSEIFDDQFSVERPDGSNFTLKIRSTKLEDSAMYFCASSEPTLAGAETQYFGPGTRLLVL.

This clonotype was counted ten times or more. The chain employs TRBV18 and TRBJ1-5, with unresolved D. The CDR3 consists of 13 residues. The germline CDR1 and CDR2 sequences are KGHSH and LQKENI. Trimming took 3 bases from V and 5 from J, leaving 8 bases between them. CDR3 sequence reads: CASSPEAYQPQHF. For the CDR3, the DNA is TGTGCCAGCTCACCGGAGGCATATCAGCCCCAGCATTTT.

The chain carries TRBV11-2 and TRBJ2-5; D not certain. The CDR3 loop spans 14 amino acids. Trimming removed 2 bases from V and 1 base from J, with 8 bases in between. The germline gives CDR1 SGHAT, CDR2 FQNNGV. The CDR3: CASSLFALQETQYF. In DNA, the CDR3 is TGTGCCAGCAGCTTATTCGCGCTCCAAGAGACCCAGTACTTC.

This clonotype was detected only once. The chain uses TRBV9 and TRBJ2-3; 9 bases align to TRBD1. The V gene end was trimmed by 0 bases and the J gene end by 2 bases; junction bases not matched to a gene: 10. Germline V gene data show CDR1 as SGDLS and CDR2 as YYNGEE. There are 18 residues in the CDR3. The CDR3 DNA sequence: TGTGCCAGCAGCGTAGGGACAGGGGTCCCATCTCTCACAGATACGCAGTATTTT. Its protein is CASSVGTGVPSLTDTQYF.

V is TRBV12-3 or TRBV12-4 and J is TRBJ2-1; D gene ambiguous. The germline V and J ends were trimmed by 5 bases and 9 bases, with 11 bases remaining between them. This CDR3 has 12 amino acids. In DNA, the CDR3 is TGTGCCAGCAGTCCCGGGTCGGGTGAGCAGTTCTTC. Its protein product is CASSPGSGEQFF.

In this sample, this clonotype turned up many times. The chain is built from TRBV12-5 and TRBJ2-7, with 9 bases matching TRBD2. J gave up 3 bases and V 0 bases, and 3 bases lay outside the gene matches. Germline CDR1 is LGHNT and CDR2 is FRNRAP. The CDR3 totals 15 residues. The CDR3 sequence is CASGLVLAGDYEQYF. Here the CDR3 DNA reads TGTGCTAGTGGTTTGGTTTTAGCGGGAGACTACGAGCAGTACTTC. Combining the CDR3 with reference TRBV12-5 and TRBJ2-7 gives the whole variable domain DARVTQTPRHKVTEMGQEVTMRCQPILGHNTVFWYRQTMMQGLELLAYFRNRAPLDDSGMPKDRFSAEMPDATLATLKIQPSEPRDSAVYFCASGLVLAGDYEQYFGPGTRLTVT.

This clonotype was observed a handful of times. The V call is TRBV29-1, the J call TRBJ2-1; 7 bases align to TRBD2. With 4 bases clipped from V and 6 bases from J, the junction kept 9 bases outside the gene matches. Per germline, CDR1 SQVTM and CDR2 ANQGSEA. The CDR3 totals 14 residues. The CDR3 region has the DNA TGCAGCGTTGGGGTTGCGGGAGTACGCAATGAGCAGTTCTTC. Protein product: CSVGVAGVRNEQFF.

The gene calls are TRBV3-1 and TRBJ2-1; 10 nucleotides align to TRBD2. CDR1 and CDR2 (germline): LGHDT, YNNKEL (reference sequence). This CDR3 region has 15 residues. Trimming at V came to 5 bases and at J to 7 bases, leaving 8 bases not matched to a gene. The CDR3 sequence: CASSALAGDHNEQFF. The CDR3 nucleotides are TGTGCCAGCAGCGCGCTAGCGGGAGATCATAATGAGCAGTTCTTC.

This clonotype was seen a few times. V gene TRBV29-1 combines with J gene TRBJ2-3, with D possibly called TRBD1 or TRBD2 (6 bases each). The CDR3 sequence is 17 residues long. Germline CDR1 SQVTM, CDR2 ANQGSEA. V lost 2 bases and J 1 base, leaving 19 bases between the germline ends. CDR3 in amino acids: CSVENPDSPSGTDTQYF. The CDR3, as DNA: TGCAGCGTTGAAAATCCGGACAGCCCTAGCGGCACAGATACGCAGTATTTT.

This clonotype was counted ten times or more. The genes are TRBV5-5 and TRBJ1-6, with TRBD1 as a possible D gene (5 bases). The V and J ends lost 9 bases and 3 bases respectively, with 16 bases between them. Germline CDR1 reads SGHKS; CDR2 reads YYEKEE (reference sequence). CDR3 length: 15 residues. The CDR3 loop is CATKQALNYNSPLHF. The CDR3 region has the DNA TGTGCCACCAAACAGGCACTGAACTATAATTCACCCCTCCACTTT.

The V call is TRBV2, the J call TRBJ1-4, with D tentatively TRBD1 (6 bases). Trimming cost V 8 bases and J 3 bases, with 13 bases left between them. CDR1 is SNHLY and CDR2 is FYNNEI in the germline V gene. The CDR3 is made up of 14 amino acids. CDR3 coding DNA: TGTGCCAGCTCAATAGACAGGCCTAATGAAAAACTGTTTTTT. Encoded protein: CASSIDRPNEKLFF.

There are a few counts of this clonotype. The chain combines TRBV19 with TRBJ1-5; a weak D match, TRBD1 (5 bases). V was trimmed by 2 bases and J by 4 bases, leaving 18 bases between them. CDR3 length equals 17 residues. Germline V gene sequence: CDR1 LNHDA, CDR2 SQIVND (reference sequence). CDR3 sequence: CASSIRGGRSSNQPQHF. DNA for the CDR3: TGTGCCAGTAGTATACGGGGCGGCAGATCTTCTAATCAGCCCCAGCATTTT.

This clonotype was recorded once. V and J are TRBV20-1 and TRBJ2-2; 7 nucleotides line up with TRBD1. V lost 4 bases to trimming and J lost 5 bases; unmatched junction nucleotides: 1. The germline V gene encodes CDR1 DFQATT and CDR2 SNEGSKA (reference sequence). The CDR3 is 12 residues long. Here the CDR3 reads CSAIRGTGELFF. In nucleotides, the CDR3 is TGCAGTGCTATCAGGGGGACCGGGGAGCTGTTTTTT.

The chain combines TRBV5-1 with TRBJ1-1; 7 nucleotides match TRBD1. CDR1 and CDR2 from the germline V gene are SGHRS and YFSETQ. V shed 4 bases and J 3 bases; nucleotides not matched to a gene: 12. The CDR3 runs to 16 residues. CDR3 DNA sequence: TGCGCCAGCAGCCCCAACCCGGACAGGATTGACACTGAAGCTTTCTTT. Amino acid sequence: CASSPNPDRIDTEAFF.

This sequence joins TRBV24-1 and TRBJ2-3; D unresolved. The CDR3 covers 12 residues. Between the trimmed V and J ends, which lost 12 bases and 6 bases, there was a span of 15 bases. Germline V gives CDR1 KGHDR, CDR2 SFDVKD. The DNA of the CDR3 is TGTGCCGCGGATTTCCTGGAGGATACGCAGTATTTT. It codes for CAADFLEDTQYF.

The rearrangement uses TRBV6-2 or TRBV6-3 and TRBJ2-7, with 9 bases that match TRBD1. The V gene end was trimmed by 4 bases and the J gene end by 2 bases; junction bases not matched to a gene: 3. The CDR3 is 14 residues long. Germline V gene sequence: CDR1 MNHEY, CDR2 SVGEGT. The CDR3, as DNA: TGTGCCAGCAGTTCCAACAGGGGGCCCTACGAGCAGTACTTC. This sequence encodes CASSSNRGPYEQYF.

CDR3 sequence: CASNKWNGELFF. CDR3 bases: TGTGCCAGCAACAAGTGGAACGGGGAGCTGTTTTTT. The chain uses TRBV12-3 or TRBV12-4 and TRBJ2-2, with D uncertain. The CDR3 length is 12 residues. Trimming cost V 7 bases and J 7 bases, with 10 bases left between them.

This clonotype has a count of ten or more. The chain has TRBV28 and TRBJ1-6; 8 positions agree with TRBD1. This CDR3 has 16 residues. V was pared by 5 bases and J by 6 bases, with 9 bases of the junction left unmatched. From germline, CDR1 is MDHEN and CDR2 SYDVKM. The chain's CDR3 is CASSPRQGIGNSPLHF. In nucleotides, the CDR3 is TGTGCCAGCAGTCCTAGACAGGGGATCGGTAATTCACCCCTCCACTTT.

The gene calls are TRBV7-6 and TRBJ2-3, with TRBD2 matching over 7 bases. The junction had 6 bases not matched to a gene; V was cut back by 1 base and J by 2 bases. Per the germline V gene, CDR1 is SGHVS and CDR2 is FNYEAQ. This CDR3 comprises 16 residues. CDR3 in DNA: TGTGCCAGCAGCTTAGAGCGGGGCGCACCCACAGATACGCAGTATTTT. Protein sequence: CASSLERGAPTDTQYF.

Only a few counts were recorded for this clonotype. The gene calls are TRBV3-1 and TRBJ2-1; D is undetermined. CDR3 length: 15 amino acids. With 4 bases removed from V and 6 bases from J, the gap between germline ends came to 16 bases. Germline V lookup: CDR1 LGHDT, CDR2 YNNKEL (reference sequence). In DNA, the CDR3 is TGTGCCAGCAGCCCCTGGAGTCTCCAATCCAATGAGCAGTTCTTC. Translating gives CASSPWSLQSNEQFF.

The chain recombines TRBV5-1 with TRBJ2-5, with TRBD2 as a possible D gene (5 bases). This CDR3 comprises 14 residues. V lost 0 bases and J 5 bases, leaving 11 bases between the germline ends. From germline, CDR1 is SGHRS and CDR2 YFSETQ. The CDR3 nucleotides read TGCGCCAGCAGCTTGGCCGCCCCGGGGGAGACCCAGTACTTC. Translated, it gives CASSLAAPGETQYF.

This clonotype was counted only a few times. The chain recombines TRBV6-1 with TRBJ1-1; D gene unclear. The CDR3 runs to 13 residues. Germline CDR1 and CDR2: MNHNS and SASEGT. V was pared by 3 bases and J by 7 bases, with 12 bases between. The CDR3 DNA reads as TGTGCCAGCAGTGAGACAAAGGCCCGTGAAGCTTTCTTT. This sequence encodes CASSETKAREAFF.

The CDR3 region is CASTMSLNQETQYF. CDR3 in DNA: TGTGCCAGCACCATGTCCCTTAACCAAGAGACCCAGTACTTC. The chain couples TRBV7-9 to TRBJ2-5, with D unclear. The V gene's germline CDR1 is SEHNR and CDR2 FQNEAQ (reference sequence). The CDR3 covers 14 residues. V was shortened by 7 bases and J by 0 bases, with 12 bases between the two germline ends.